This is a list of T cell receptor beta chains from one sample in a study of control samples from healthy donors and cancer patients. The assay was immunoSEQ multiplex PCR, and TCRdb's table has in-frame clones only and misses some. The table shows over 150,000 clones, with 85% to 95% occurring only once. The specimen sequenced was blood. All receptors derive from a man between 18 and 35 years old in good health. The CDR3 runs from the conserved cysteine through the conserved F or W. A clone size is listed for some rows: how often the clone was seen (once, few, many), or a class if it is expanded.

once TRBJ1-6 TRBV12-5 CASGLRPTTVISYNSPLHF
. TRBJ2-2 TRBV7-6 CASSSSNTGELFF
. TRBJ1-2 TRBV28 CASSPGNGYTF
. TRBJ2-4 TRBV19 CASSIHWDIQYF
. TRBJ2-7 TRBV18 CASSQGGYEQYF
. TRBJ2-3 TRBV24-1 CATSDNVDTDTQYF
. TRBJ2-1 TRBV4-1 CASSPRGSSYNEQFF
. TRBJ1-2 TRBV10-3 CAISESGSGPGYGYTF
. TRBJ2-1 TRBV5-1 CASSPSRGGYNEQFF
. TRBJ2-7 TRBV5-5 CASSLQGRPYEQYF
. TRBJ2-7 TRBV5-4 CASSSSNKEQYF
. TRBJ2-5 TRBV5-1 CASSIQGPQETQYF
. TRBJ1-1 TRBV28 CASSSYRGPGKAFF
. TRBJ1-5 TRBV27 CASKFNQPQHF
. TRBJ1-4 TRBV4-1 CASRGQGREKLFF
. TRBJ1-4 TRBV5-1 CASSLAAGGDEKLFF
. TRBJ2-7 TRBV10-3 CAISGRSQGKFDEQYF
. TRBJ2-3 TRBV2 CASSEALGGNTDTQYF
. TRBJ1-2 TRBV19 CASSTTGVYGYTF
. TRBJ1-1 TRBV6-5 CASSQEQGMNTEAFF
. TRBJ2-5 TRBV27 CASSLGYRGGTQYF
. TRBJ2-1 TRBV14 CASSYGTSGGAAFF
few TRBJ2-7 TRBV5-1 CASSLGGFSSYEQYF
. TRBJ1-1 TRBV28 CASRGRDSTEAFF
once TRBJ2-7 TRBV6-1 CASSEPLHEQYF
. TRBJ2-7 TRBV5-5 CASGRVSYEQYF
. TRBJ1-1 TRBV19 CATHPLFGTGEMTEAFF
once TRBJ1-4 TRBV2 CASSRELEKLFF
. TRBJ1-2 TRBV6-5 CASMQGGYGYTF
. TRBJ2-1 TRBV18 CASSGAGAFGEQFF
once TRBJ2-1 TRBV24-1 CATSDMGHSYNEQFF
. TRBJ1-4 TRBV2 CASSLTWEKLFF
. TRBJ2-3 TRBV19 CASTIGTGNTDTQYF
. TRBJ1-1 TRBV6-5 CASTLTPQNTEAFF
. TRBJ1-5 TRBV28 CASSTTDVRRQPQHF
. TRBJ1-6 TRBV4-1 CASSQLPGQGNSPLHF
once TRBJ2-1 TRBV14 CASSRGVYNEQFF
. TRBJ1-2 TRBV14 CASSLLDSLGYTF
. TRBJ2-2 TRBV5-1 CASSTQGYTGELFF
. TRBJ1-1 TRBV2 CASSDRGPEAFF
. TRBJ2-3 TRBV5-5 CASSLEYWTGGTDTQYF
. TRBJ2-7 TRBV28 CASSLKLFSYEQYF
. TRBJ1-2 TRBV30 CAWKTGATSGPCTF